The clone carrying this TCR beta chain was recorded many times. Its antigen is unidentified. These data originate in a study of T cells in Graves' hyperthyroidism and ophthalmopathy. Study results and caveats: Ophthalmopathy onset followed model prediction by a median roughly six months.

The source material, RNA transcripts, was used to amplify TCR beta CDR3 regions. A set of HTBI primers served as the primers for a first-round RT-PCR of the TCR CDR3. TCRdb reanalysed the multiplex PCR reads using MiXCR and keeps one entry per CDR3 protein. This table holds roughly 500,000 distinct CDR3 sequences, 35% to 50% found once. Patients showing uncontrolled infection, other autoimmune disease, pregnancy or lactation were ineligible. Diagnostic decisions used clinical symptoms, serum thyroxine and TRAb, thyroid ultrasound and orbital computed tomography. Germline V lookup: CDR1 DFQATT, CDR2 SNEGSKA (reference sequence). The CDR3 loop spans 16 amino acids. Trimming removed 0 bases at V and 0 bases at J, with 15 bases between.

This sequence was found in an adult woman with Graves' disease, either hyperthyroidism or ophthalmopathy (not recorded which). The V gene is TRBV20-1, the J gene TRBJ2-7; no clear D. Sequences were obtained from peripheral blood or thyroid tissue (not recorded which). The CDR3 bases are TGCAGTGCTAGAGATCCCCGGGTCCTCCTCTCCTACGAGCAGTACTTC. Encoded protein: CSARDPRVLLSYEQYF.